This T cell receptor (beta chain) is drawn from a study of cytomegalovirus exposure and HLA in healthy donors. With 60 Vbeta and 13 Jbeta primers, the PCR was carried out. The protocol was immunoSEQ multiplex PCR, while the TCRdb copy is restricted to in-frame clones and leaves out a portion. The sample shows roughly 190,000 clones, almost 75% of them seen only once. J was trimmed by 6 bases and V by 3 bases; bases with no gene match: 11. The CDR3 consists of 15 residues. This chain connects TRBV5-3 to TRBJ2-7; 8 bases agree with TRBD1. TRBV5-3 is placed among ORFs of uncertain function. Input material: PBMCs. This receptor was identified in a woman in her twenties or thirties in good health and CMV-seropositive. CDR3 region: CARSSPDRGPAEQYF. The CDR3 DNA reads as TGTGCCAGAAGCTCTCCCGACAGGGGCCCCGCCGAGCAGTACTTC.